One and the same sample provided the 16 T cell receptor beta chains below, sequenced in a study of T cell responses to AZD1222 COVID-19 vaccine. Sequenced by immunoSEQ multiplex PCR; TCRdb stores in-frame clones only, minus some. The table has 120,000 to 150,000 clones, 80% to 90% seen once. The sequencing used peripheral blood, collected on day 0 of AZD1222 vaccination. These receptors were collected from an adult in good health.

The CDR3 protein is CASSLLGEQYF. DNA for the CDR3: TGTGCCAGCAGCCTCCTGGGCGAGCAGTACTTC. The V call is TRBV6-5, the J call TRBJ2-7; no clear D. Trimming removed 6 bases from V and 6 bases from J, with 9 bases in between. The CDR3 loop spans 11 amino acids. Germline-derived CDR1 and CDR2 are MNHEY and SVGAGI.

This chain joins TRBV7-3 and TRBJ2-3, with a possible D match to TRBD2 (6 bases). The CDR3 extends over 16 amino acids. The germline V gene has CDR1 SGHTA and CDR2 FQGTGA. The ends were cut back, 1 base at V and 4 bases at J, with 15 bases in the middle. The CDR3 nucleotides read TGTGCCAGCAGCTTAAAGGAACAGAGGAGGGCAGATACGCAGTATTTT. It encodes CASSLKEQRRADTQYF.

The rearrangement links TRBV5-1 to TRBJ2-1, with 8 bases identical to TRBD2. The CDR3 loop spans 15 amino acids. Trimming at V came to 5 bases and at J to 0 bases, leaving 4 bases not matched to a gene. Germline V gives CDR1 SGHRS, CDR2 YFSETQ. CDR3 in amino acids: CASSRAGDSYNEQFF. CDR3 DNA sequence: TGCGCCAGCAGTCGAGCGGGAGACTCCTACAATGAGCAGTTCTTC. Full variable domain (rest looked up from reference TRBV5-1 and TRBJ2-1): KAGVTQTPRYLIKTRGQQVTLSCSPISGHRSVSWYQQTPGQGLQFLFEYFSETQRNKGNFPGRFSGRQFSNSRSEMNVSTLELGDSALYLCASSRAGDSYNEQFFGPGTRLTVL.

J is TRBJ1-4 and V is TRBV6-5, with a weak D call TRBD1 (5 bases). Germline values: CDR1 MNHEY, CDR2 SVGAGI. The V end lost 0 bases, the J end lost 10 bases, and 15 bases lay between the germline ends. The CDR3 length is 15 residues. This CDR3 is CASSYSIPGEGKLFF. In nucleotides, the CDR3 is TGTGCCAGCAGTTACTCGATCCCGGGGGAGGGAAAACTGTTTTTT.

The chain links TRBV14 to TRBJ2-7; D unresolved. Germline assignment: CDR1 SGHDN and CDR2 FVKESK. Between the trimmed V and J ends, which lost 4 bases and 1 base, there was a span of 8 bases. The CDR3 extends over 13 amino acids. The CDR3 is CASSLYGSYEQYF. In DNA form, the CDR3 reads TGTGCCAGCAGCCTATACGGTTCCTACGAGCAGTACTTC. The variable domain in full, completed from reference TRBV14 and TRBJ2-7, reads EAGVTQFPSHSVIEKGQTVTLRCDPISGHDNLYWYRRVMGKEIKFLLHFVKESKQDESGMPNNRFLAERTGGTYSTLKVQPAELEDSGVYFCASSLYGSYEQYFGPGTRLTVT.

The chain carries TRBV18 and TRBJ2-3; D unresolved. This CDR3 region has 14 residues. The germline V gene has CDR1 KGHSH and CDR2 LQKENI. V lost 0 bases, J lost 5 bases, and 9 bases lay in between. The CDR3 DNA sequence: TGTGCCAGCTCACCACCGAGTACCCGAGATACGCAGTATTTT. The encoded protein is CASSPPSTRDTQYF.

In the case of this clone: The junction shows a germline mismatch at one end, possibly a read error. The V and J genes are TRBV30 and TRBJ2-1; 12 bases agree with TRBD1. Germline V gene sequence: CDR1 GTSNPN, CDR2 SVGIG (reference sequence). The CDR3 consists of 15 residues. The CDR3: CAWSRTGTGGFGAVF. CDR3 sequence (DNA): TGTGCCTGGAGTAGAACCGGGACAGGGGGCTTTGGGGCGGTCTTC.

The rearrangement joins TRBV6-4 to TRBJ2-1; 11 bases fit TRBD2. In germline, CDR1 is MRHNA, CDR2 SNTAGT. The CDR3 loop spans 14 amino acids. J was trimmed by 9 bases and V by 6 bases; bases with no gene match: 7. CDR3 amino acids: CASSITGTSGEQFF. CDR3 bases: TGTGCCAGCAGCATAACAGGGACTAGCGGTGAGCAGTTCTTC.

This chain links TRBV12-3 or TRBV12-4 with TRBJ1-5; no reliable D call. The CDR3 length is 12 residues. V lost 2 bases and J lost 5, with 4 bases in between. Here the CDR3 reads CASSLTDQPQHF. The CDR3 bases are TGTGCCAGCAGTTTAACTGATCAGCCCCAGCATTTT.

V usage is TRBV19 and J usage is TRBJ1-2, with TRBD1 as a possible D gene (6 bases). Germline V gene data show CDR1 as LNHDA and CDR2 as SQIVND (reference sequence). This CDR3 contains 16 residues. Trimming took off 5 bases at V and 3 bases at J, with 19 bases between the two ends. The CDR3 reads CASSVINRDKDYGYTF. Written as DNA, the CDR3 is TGTGCCAGTAGTGTAATAAACCGGGACAAGGACTATGGCTACACCTTC.

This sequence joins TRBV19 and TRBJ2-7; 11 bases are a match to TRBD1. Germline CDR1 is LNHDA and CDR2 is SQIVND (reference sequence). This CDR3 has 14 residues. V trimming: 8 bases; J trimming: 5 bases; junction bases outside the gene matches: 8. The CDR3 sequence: CASGRGTGGHEQYF. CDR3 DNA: TGTGCCAGTGGACGAGGGACAGGGGGGCACGAGCAGTACTTC.

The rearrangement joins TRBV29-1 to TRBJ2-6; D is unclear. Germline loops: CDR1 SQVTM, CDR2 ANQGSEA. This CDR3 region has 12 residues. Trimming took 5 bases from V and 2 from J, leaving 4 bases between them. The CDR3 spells CSVTTGANVLTF. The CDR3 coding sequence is TGCAGCGTTACTACTGGGGCCAACGTCCTGACTTTC.

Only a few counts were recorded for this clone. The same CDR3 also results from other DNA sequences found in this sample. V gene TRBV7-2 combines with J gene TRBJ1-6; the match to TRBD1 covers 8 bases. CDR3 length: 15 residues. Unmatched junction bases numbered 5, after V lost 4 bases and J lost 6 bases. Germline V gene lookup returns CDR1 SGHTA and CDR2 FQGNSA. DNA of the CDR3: TGTGCCAGCAGCTCGCAGGGGGCACCTAATTCACCCCTCCACTTT. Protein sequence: CASSSQGAPNSPLHF.

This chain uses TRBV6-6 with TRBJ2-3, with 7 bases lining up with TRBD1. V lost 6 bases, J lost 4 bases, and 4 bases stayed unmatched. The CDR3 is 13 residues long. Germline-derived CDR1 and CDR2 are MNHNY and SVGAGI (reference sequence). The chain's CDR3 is CASRGTGADTQYF. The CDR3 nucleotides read TGTGCCAGCAGGGGAACAGGGGCAGATACGCAGTATTTT.

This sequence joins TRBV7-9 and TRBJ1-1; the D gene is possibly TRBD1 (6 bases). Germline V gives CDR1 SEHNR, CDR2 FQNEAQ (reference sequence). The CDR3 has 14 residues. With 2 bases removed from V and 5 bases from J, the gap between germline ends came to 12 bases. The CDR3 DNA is TGTGCCAGCAGCTTACGGGGGCGTCGAACTGAAGCTTTCTTT. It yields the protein CASSLRGRRTEAFF.

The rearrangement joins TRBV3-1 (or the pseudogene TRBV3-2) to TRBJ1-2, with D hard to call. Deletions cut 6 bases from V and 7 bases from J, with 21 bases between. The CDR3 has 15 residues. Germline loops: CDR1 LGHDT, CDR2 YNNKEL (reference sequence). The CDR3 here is CASSPPVRRVGGYTF. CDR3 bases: TGTGCCAGCAGTCCTCCTGTCCGGAGGGTCGGTGGCTACACCTTC.